This T cell receptor beta chain is from a study of regulatory T cells in long-lasting Graves disease. The sample's time point: newly diagnosed GD, antithyroid drugs for less than 3 months. The TCR library used RNA extracted from PBMCs. The CDR3 length is 14 residues. V lost 6 bases to trimming and J lost 1 base, with 10 bases between them. Germline CDR1 MNHNS, CDR2 SASEGT. To make TCR beta libraries, researchers used iRepertoire HTBI primers and Arm-PCR of CDR3 regions. One entry per CDR3 protein results from TCRdb running MiXCR on the multiplex PCR reads. The table includes about 530,000 distinct CDR3 sequences, around 15% detected once. This sample also appeared in a second study, on T cells in Graves' hyperthyroidism and ophthalmopathy.

Sequenced here: peripheral blood mononuclear cells (PBMCs), sampled at new diagnosis, from a patient treated with antithyroid drugs. The chain has TRBV6-1 and TRBJ2-4, with unresolved D. The sequence was obtained from a middle-aged woman with Graves disease. In nucleotides, the CDR3 is TGTGCCAGCAGAGGTGAAGGGGCCAAAAACATTCAGTACTTC. Amino acids: CASRGEGAKNIQYF.